This T cell receptor beta chain was identified during a study of cytomegalovirus exposure and HLA in healthy donors. General study results and limits: Rarity marked most TCR sequences, yet some public TCRs occurred in many donors.

With regard to this clone: What it binds is unknown.

The protocol was immunoSEQ multiplex PCR, while the TCRdb copy is restricted to in-frame clones and leaves out a portion. The repertoire includes under 200,000 clones, 75% to 90% of them detected once, and 2% to 2.5% sits in the top ten. Germline V lookup: CDR1 MNHEY, CDR2 SMNVEV (reference sequence). The V and J ends lost 0 bases and 7 bases, in that order; junction bases with no gene match: 13. This CDR3 has 17 residues. Material for sequencing was PBMCs. The sequence was obtained from a woman aged 18-29 years in good health and CMV-seronegative. The chain recombines TRBV27 with TRBJ2-5; 8 bases agree with TRBD1. The chain's CDR3 is CASSLSAVGQGYGTQYF. The CDR3 DNA reads TGTGCCAGCAGTTTATCTGCCGTAGGACAGGGTTATGGGACCCAGTACTTC.